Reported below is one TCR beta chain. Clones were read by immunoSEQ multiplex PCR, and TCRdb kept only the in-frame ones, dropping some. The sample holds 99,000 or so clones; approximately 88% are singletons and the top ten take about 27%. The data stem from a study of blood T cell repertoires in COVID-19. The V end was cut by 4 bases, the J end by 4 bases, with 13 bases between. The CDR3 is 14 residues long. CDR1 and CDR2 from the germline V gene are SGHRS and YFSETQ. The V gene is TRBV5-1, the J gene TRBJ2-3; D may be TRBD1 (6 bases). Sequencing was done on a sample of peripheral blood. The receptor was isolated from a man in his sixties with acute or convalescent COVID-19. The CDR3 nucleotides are TGCGCCAGCAGCACTATACAGGGCTCAGATACGCAGTATTTT. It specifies CASSTIQGSDTQYF.